The 6 T cell receptor beta chains below come from one sample, sequenced in a study of cytomegalovirus exposure and HLA in healthy donors. The PCR employed 60 Vbeta primers together with 13 Jbeta primers. TCRdb's table, derived via immunoSEQ multiplex PCR, lists solely in-frame clones and lacks some. The sample includes 150,000 to 200,000 clones, approximately 73% of them seen just once. Sequenced material: PBMCs. These receptors came from a woman aged 18-29 years in good health and CMV-seropositive.

This chain connects TRBV27 to TRBJ1-2; D remains ambiguous. This CDR3 contains 16 residues. V dropped 3 bases and J dropped 3 bases, with 17 bases sitting between them. The germline gives CDR1 MNHEY, CDR2 SMNVEV (reference sequence). CDR3 amino acids: CASSLFSRSGYYGYTF. The CDR3 DNA is TGTGCCAGCAGTTTGTTCTCTCGGTCCGGGTACTATGGCTACACCTTC.

The chain is built from TRBV4-1 and TRBJ2-7; tentative D call: TRBD1 (6 bases). The germline V and J ends were trimmed by 1 base and 4 bases, with 17 bases remaining between them. Per the germline V gene, CDR1 is MGHRA and CDR2 is YSYEKL. This CDR3 has 16 residues. The CDR3 DNA follows: TGCGCCAGCAGCCAAGCTCCAGACGGCAGGGGTTACGAGCAGTACTTC. Protein product: CASSQAPDGRGYEQYF.

This clone was detected a few times. V usage is TRBV11-2 and J usage is TRBJ1-2; D possibly corresponds to TRBD1 (6 bases). The CDR3 has 15 amino acids. CDR1 and CDR2 (germline): SGHAT, FQNNGV. V was pared by 4 bases and J by 7 bases, with 19 bases between. The CDR3 loop reads CASSSPGTREGGYTF. DNA of the CDR3: TGTGCCAGCAGCTCACCCGGGACACGGGAGGGTGGCTACACCTTC.

This clone was observed a handful of times. This rearrangement joins TRBV28 to TRBJ1-1; TRBD1 agrees at 8 bases. The germline CDR1 and CDR2 sequences are MDHEN and SYDVKM. CDR3 length: 17 amino acids. The junction had 8 bases not matched to a gene; V was cut back by 1 base and J by 1 base. The CDR3 sequence is CASSLLLYGTGNTEAFF. CDR3 in DNA: TGTGCCAGCAGTTTATTACTCTATGGGACAGGGAACACTGAAGCTTTCTTT.

The chain uses TRBV11-2 and TRBJ2-1; no reliable D call. Germline CDR1 reads SGHAT; CDR2 reads FQNNGV. The CDR3 has 12 residues. V shed 1 base and J shed 9 bases, with 7 bases lying between them. CDR3 sequence (DNA): TGTGCCAGCAGCTTAGGAGAATTTGAGCAGTTCTTC. Protein sequence: CASSLGEFEQFF. The full variable domain, completed using reference TRBV11-2 and TRBJ2-1, is EAGVAQSPRYKIIEKRQSVAFWCNPISGHATLYWYQQILGQGPKLLIQFQNNGVVDDSQLPKDRFSAERLKGVDSTLKIQPAKLEDSAVYLCASSLGEFEQFFGPGTRLTVL.

This clone was detected a few times. The J gene is TRBJ2-5, the V gene TRBV7-2; D call uncertain. CDR1 and CDR2 (germline): SGHTA, FQGNSA. The V end was cut by 2 bases, the J end by 8 bases, with 6 bases between. This CDR3 region has 11 residues. CDR3 amino acids: CASSLTTTQYF. The CDR3 coding sequence is TGTGCCAGCAGCTTAACAACCACCCAGTACTTC.